The clone carrying this T cell receptor beta chain was counted at least ten times. What it recognizes is unknown. This specimen comes from a study of prognosis after radiotherapy for stage I lung cancer. For the study at large: Aged about 53 to 84 years, with a median of about 73 years, the patients were 13 men and five to seven women. The study gave no patient concurrent therapy with stereotactic body radiotherapy. Study-wide results and limits: Patients who had metastases reportedly showed TRBV and TRBJ gene usage that varied from that of patients who did not.

Genomic DNA was subjected to two-round multiplex PCR for amplification of TCR beta CDR3. Specific primers for each TRBV and TRBJ gene were what first-round PCR used. Each CDR3 protein is one row after TCRdb ran MiXCR on the multiplex PCR reads. The repertoire holds 25,000 to 35,000 distinct CDR3 sequences, about 40% seen once, with roughly 14% in the top ten. Trimming stripped 8 bases from V and 7 bases from J, with 8 bases between. This CDR3 spans 10 amino acids. Germline V CDR1 and CDR2: KGHDR, SFDVKD. The sample in question was PBMCs, obtained before or after stereotactic body radiation therapy (not recorded which). V usage is TRBV24-1 and J usage is TRBJ2-7; D is unresolved. This clonotype originated in a donor older than 45 with non-small cell lung cancer. CDR3 protein: CATNTTEQYF. DNA of the CDR3: TGTGCCACCAACACAACGGAGCAGTACTTC.